The subject of this entry is one TCR beta chain. This clonotype was seen only a few times. This clone's antigen is unknown. No base quality values were provided; no much bigger clone lies one nucleotide off. The germline V gene encodes CDR1 SQVTM and CDR2 ANQGSEA. From the cysteine up to the phenylalanine, the CDR3 has a length of 13 residues. Left in the record is the CDR3 DNA by itself, 39 bases read in frame from the first base. V ends up 2 bases short and J 10 bases short, with an unmatched junction base count of 5. The data derive from a study of T cell repertoires in cytomegalovirus infection (dated by TCRdb to the late 2010s). Regarding the research as a whole: Alongside well-studied HLA-B-restricted epitopes, the peptide stimulations were aimed at recently identified HLA-C-restricted CMV epitopes, whose presentation resists viral immunomodulation. The HLA type of each donor mattered for the analysis, because public TCR beta signatures pointed to carriage of CMV infection along with the matching HLA type.

TCRdb records Illumina HiSeq 1500 as the sequencer. Clones were called with MiXCR by TCRdb after fastp trimmed the public reads at Q25, and only in-frame beta chains were retained. Entries that share a CDR3 protein sequence are merged under the most common genes and DNA. For this sample the table gives 300,000 to 400,000 distinct CDR3 sequences, of which under 35% were detected only once. Around 20% of the sample comes from the top ten. The treatment or condition tag for this specimen amounts to: in vitro stimulation with specific CMV peptide epitopes to enrich CMV-specific T cells. The full study reports these points: The ex vivo response was dominated by HLA-C-restricted CMV-specific TCR beta clonotypes, which also provided the single most frequent clonotype in two of eight donors. In both this cohort and an independent roughly 350-donor cohort, the cumulative frequency of public TCR beta family members distinguished carriers of CMV infection plus the relevant HLA type.

This sample comprised cultured PBMCs, obtained from culture after CMV antigen stimulation. This clonotype was obtained from a human donor in good health (CMV status not recorded). Some clones in this sample may be carry-over from other donors' samples. The rearrangement combines TRBV29-1 with TRBJ2-5; TRBD2 matches 12 bases in the middle. The encoded CDR3 is CSVELAGGPSQYF. In nucleotides, the sequence is TGCAGCGTTGAACTAGCGGGGGGGCCGAGCCAGTACTTC.